These T cell receptor beta chains were read from a single sample in a study of regulatory T cells in long-lasting Graves disease. TCRdb itself ran the multiplex PCR reads through MiXCR, one entry per CDR3 protein. The sample holds about 530,000 distinct CDR3 sequences, about 16% seen once. This sample also appeared in a second study, on T cells in Graves' hyperthyroidism and ophthalmopathy.

The material was peripheral blood mononuclear cells (PBMCs), obtained at new diagnosis, from a patient treated with antithyroid drugs. These receptors originate from a woman aged 40 to 65 with Graves disease. Both conserved end residues are part of each CDR3. A D gene is named only where the DNA matches it firmly. For some rows the clone size is stated as once, few or many, or as a class when expanded; others skip it.

clone_size,d_call,j_call,v_call,cdr3_aa,cdr3_nt
.,.,TRBJ2-5,TRBV6-1,CASGSRDGQQETQYF,TGTGCCAGCGGTAGTCGGGACGGACAACAAGAGACCCAGTACTTC
few,TRBD2,TRBJ2-3,TRBV11-3,CASSFGTRYTDTQYF,TGTGCCAGCAGCTTTGGGACTAGGTACACAGATACGCAGTATTTT
few,.,TRBJ2-1,TRBV6-2/TRBV6-3,CASRRLGSEQFF,TGTGCCAGCAGACGCCTAGGCAGTGAGCAGTTCTTC
.,TRBD1,TRBJ2-7,TRBV10-3,CATYSGDRGLYEQYF,TGTGCCACCTACTCCGGGGACAGGGGGTTGTACGAGCAGTACTTC
.,TRBD2,TRBJ2-1,TRBV5-1,CASSFRLAYNEQFF,TGCGCCAGCAGCTTTAGACTAGCTTACAATGAGCAGTTCTTC
few,TRBD1,TRBJ2-2,TRBV30,CAWTPGQGNTGELFF,TGTGCCTGGACCCCAGGACAGGGTAACACCGGGGAGCTGTTTTTT
.,.,TRBJ2-6,TRBV7-9,CASSLSNSGANVLTF,TGTGCCAGCAGCTTATCCAACTCTGGGGCCAACGTCCTGACTTTC
.,TRBD1,TRBJ2-5,TRBV7-9,CASRGQGMETQYF,TGTGCCAGCAGAGGACAGGGGATGGAGACCCAGTACTTC
.,.,TRBJ1-1,TRBV28,CASSPGEVFTEAFF,TGTGCCAGCAGTCCAGGTGAGGTGTTTACTGAAGCTTTCTTT
few,.,TRBJ1-6,TRBV7-9,CASSTSAGSPESSPLHF,TGTGCCAGCAGCACAAGCGCGGGCTCTCCCGAGTCTTCACCCCTCCACTTT
many,.,TRBJ2-1,TRBV18,CASSLRDEQFF,TGTGCCAGCTCATTACGAGATGAGCAGTTCTTC
few,.,TRBJ2-1,TRBV20-1,CSARGISPSSYNEQFF,TGCAGTGCTAGAGGGATAAGTCCTTCCTCCTACAATGAGCAGTTCTTC
.,.,TRBJ2-3,TRBV28,CASRRGGIKTDTQYF,TGTGCCAGCAGACGAGGGGGGATCAAGACAGATACGCAGTATTTT
.,TRBD1,TRBJ1-4,TRBV9,CASSATGGFEKLFF,TGTGCCAGCAGCGCGACAGGGGGCTTTGAAAAACTGTTTTTT
many,TRBD1,TRBJ2-7,TRBV3-1,CASTPGTEASYEQYF,TGTGCCAGCACCCCGGGGACAGAGGCGTCCTACGAGCAGTACTTC
many,TRBD1,TRBJ1-2,TRBV2,CASREGASNYGYTF,TGTGCCAGCAGGGAGGGGGCATCGAACTATGGCTACACCTTC
.,.,TRBJ2-3,TRBV9,CASSGWGDTQYF,TGTGCCAGCAGCGGGTGGGGAGATACGCAGTATTTT
.,.,TRBJ2-3,TRBV5-1,CASRTFSPTDTQYF,TGCGCCAGCAGAACGTTCAGCCCCACAGATACGCAGTATTTT
few,TRBD1,TRBJ1-2,TRBV4-1,CASSQDTGESYGYTF,TGCGCCAGCAGCCAAGATACAGGGGAGAGCTATGGCTACACCTTC
.,TRBD1,TRBJ1-2,TRBV10-3,CAISARVGTGFLFYGYTF,TGTGCCATCAGTGCCCGGGTCGGGACAGGGTTTTTGTTCTATGGCTACACCTTC
.,.,TRBJ1-3,TRBV10-3,CAIRTGHESGNTIYF,TGTGCCATCAGAACGGGACACGAATCTGGAAACACCATATATTTT
.,.,TRBJ2-7,TRBV16,CASSVGAGYEQYF,TGTGCCAGCAGCGTCGGGGCAGGCTACGAGCAGTACTTC
many,.,TRBJ1-1,TRBV4-1,CASSRGQSTEAFF,TGCGCCAGCAGCCGCGGACAGTCCACTGAAGCTTTCTTT
few,.,TRBJ1-5,TRBV20-1,CSASGYNQPQHF,TGCAGTGCTAGCGGATACAATCAGCCCCAGCATTTT